A selection of T cell receptor beta chains follows, all from one sample in a study of T-cell memory formation after mild COVID-19. TCRdb fed the 5' RACE reads into MiXCR, producing one record per CDR3 protein. Counted here are around 300,000 distinct CDR3 sequences, roughly an eighth occurring once; the ten biggest clones make up around 20%. Sequenced material: PBMCs or a T cell subset sorted from them (not recorded which). These receptors were obtained from a man younger than 30 who had mild COVID-19 (a few samples of this study predate the infection). Cell type and time point are not known. Both conserved end residues are part of each CDR3. D genes are given only for firm matches. The size of a clone is reported for some rows only, either as once, few or many, or as a class for expanded clones.

j_gene	abundance	d_gene	v_gene	CDR3nt	CDR3aa
TRBJ2-7	NA	TRBD1	TRBV5-1	TGCGCCAGCAGCGCGTATGCGGACAGGAGCTCCTACGAGCAGTACTTC	CASSAYADRSSYEQYF
TRBJ2-5	NA	NA	TRBV7-9	TGTGCCAGCAGCTTTCGGCCGAAAGAGACCCAGTACTTC	CASSFRPKETQYF
TRBJ2-2	few	NA	TRBV20-1	TGCAGTGCTAGAGCGTGGCAGGGGGGCACCGGGGAGCTGTTTTTT	CSARAWQGGTGELFF
TRBJ1-5	NA	NA	TRBV30	TGTGCCTGGGAGGGTGGAAGCAATCAGCCCCAGCATTTT	CAWEGGSNQPQHF
TRBJ1-6	once	NA	TRBV14	TGTGCCAGCAGCCAAGTTCCGGGGTCCGCCTATAATTCACCCCTCCACTTT	CASSQVPGSAYNSPLHF
TRBJ1-5	NA	NA	TRBV4-3	TGCGCCAGCAGCCAAGATTTACAGTCGCACAGCAATCAGCCCCAGCATTTT	CASSQDLQSHSNQPQHF
TRBJ1-1	NA	NA	TRBV13	TGTGCCAGCAGCTTACTGAAGGTTATGGAGACTGAAGCTTTCTTT	CASSLLKVMETEAFF
TRBJ1-5	few	NA	TRBV28	TGTGCCAGTTACACAGTCAGTCAGCCCCAGCATTTT	CASYTVSQPQHF
TRBJ1-2	NA	TRBD1	TRBV7-2	TGTGCCAGCACAACGACAGGGACTAACTATGGCTACACCTTC	CASTTTGTNYGYTF
TRBJ2-3	few	NA	TRBV27	TGCACCAGCAGACCGCATCAGGGTACGCAGTATTTT	CTSRPHQGTQYF
TRBJ1-1	few	NA	TRBV6-5	TGTGCCAGCAGTTCCCCGGGGCGTGTGAACACTGAAGCTTTCTTT	CASSSPGRVNTEAFF
TRBJ1-3	few	NA	TRBV6-5	TGTGCCAGCAGTTACTCTTGGGGAAGAAACACCATATATTTT	CASSYSWGRNTIYF
TRBJ2-1	few	NA	TRBV4-3	TGCGCCAGCAGCCAAGTCTCCACTGGGACCGAGCAGTTCTTC	CASSQVSTGTEQFF
TRBJ1-5	NA	NA	TRBV3-1	TGTGCCAGCAGCCATCGGGGGTATCAGCCCCAGCATTTT	CASSHRGYQPQHF
TRBJ2-3	NA	NA	TRBV11-2	TGTGCCAGCAGCTTAGGAGGCGGTGTCACAGATACGCAGTATTTT	CASSLGGGVTDTQYF
TRBJ1-4	many	NA	TRBV7-4	TGTGCCAGCAGCTCACAAGGCGGGCAAGCCAGACTGTTTTTT	CASSSQGGQARLFF
TRBJ1-6	few	TRBD1	TRBV18	TGTGCCAGCTCACCGGACAGGGATTCACCCCTCCACTTT	CASSPDRDSPLHF
TRBJ2-1	few	TRBD2	TRBV12-3/TRBV12-4	TGTGCCAGCAGCGACAACCGGGGGGATGAGCAGTTCTTC	CASSDNRGDEQFF
TRBJ1-2	few	NA	TRBV7-2	TGTGCCAGCAGCTCCCCGGGGGGGCCCGGGGGCACCTTC	CASSSPGGPGGTF
TRBJ2-3	few	NA	TRBV7-3	TGTGCCAGCAGCGAACTAGGTTCGGGGACAGATACGCAGTATTTT	CASSELGSGTDTQYF
TRBJ1-2	NA	NA	TRBV5-1	TGCGCCAGCAGCTTGAACCAGGGTACTATAAGGGGCTACACCTTC	CASSLNQGTIRGYTF
TRBJ2-5	NA	NA	TRBV5-6	TGTGCCAGCAGACAAACCTACTTGGAGACCCAGTACTTC	CASRQTYLETQYF
TRBJ1-6	many	TRBD1	TRBV6-4	TGTGCCAGCAGTGACGGGACAGGGGGTTCACCCCTCCACTTT	CASSDGTGGSPLHF
TRBJ1-5	NA	NA	TRBV19	TGTGCCAGTAGTATGAGGGGTATCCAGCCCCAGCATTTT	CASSMRGIQPQHF
TRBJ2-1	NA	NA	TRBV20-1	TGCAGTGCTAGAGGACCTGGGAGGCAGGAGAGTGAGCAGTTCTTC	CSARGPGRQESEQFF
TRBJ1-2	NA	NA	TRBV4-2	TGTGCCAGCAGCCAAGGAAACAGGGTCGGCTACACCTTC	CASSQGNRVGYTF
TRBJ2-4	few	TRBD1	TRBV6-6	TGTGCCAGCAGTGTAGGACAGGGGGGGTACTACGCCAAAAACATTCAGTACTTC	CASSVGQGGYYAKNIQYF
TRBJ2-7	many	TRBD2	TRBV20-1	TGCAGTGCTGCCCGGGGGGGGGAGCAGTACTTC	CSAARGGEQYF
TRBJ2-1	NA	NA	TRBV6-5	TGTGCCAGCAGTTTCCAAGGGAGCAATGAGCAGTTCTTC	CASSFQGSNEQFF
TRBJ2-7	few	NA	TRBV5-1	TGCGCCAGCAGCTTTAGGACGGCCTACGAGCAGTACTTC	CASSFRTAYEQYF
TRBJ2-5	many	NA	TRBV7-9	TGTGCCAGCAGCTTAGAGGGGCAGTACCAAGAGACCCAGTACTTC	CASSLEGQYQETQYF
TRBJ1-5	NA	TRBD1	TRBV2	TGTGCCAGCACCTCGGACAGGGCCGGGGGGCCCCAGCATTTT	CASTSDRAGGPQHF
TRBJ2-1	NA	TRBD1	TRBV18	TGTGCCAGCTCACCCCGGACAGGGGAGACTGAGCAGTTCTTC	CASSPRTGETEQFF
TRBJ1-5	NA	TRBD1	TRBV12-3/TRBV12-4	TGTGCCAGCAGTTTAACAGGGGGCCCGGGACAGCCCCAGCATTTT	CASSLTGGPGQPQHF
TRBJ2-7	many	NA	TRBV13	TGTGCCAGCAGCTTAGAGGCCTTTTCGAGCTCCTACGAGCAGTACTTC	CASSLEAFSSSYEQYF
TRBJ2-2	NA	TRBD1	TRBV28	TGTGCCAGCAGTTTTCTACAGGGGGCCGGCACCGGGGAGCTGTTTTTT	CASSFLQGAGTGELFF
TRBJ2-2	few	NA	TRBV29-1	TGCAGCGTTGAAGAGGGGGAGAACACCGGGGAGCTGTTTTTT	CSVEEGENTGELFF
TRBJ1-1	few	NA	TRBV6-6	TGTGCCAGCAGACCCGACAGATACACTGAAGCTTTCTTT	CASRPDRYTEAFF
TRBJ2-1	few	NA	TRBV12-3/TRBV12-4	TGTGCCAGCAGTCCCAGACACCTTCTAGGGGGGGACAATGAGCAGTTCTTC	CASSPRHLLGGDNEQFF
TRBJ1-1	NA	NA	TRBV5-1	TGCGCCAGCAGGGGAGGTTTGGAGAGTGAAGCTTTCTTT	CASRGGLESEAFF